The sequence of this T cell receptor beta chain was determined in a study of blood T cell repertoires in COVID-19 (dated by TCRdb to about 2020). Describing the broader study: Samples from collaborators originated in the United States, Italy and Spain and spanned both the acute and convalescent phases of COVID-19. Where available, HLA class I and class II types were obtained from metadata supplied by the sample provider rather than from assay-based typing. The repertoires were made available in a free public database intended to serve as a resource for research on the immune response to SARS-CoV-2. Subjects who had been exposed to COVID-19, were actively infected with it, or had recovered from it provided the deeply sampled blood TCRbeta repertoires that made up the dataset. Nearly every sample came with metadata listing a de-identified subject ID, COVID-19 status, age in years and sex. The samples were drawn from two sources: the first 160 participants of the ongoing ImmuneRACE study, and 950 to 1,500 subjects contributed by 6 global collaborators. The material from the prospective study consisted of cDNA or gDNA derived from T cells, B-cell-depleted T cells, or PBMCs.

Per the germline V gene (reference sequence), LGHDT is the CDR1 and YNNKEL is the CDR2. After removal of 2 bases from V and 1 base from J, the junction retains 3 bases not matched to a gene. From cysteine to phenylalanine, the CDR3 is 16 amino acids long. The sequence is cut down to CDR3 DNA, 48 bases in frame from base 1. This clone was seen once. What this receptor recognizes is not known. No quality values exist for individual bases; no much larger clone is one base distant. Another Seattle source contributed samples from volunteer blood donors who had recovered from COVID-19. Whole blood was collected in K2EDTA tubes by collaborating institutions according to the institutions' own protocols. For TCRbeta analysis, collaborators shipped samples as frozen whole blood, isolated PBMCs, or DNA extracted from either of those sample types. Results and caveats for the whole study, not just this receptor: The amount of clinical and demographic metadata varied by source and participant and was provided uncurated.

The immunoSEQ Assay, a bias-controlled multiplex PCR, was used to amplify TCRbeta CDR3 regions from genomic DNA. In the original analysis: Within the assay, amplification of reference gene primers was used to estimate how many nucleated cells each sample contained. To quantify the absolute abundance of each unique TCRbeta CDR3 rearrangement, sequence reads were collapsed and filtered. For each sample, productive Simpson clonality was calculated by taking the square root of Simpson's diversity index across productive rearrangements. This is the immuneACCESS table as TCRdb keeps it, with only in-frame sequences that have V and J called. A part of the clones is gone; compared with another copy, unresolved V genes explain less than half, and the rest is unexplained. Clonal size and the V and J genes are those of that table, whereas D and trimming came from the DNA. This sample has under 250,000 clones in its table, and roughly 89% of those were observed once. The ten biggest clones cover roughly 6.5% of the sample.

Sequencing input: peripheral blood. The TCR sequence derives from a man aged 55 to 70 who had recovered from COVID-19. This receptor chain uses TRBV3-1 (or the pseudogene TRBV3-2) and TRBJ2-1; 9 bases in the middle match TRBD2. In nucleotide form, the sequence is TGTGCCAGCAGCCAAATGGCGGGGGGGTCCTACAATGAGCAGTTCTTC. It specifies CASSQMAGGSYNEQFF.